The clone carrying this T cell receptor beta chain was counted a few times. Its antigen is not identified. Every bit of the isolated RNA underwent reverse transcription, so sequencing read expressed TCRB transcripts. The read count averaged around 4 million across naive, central memory and regulatory T cell samples. Clones were read by immunoSEQ multiplex PCR, and TCRdb kept only the in-frame ones, dropping some. The table includes some 350,000 clones, approximately 12% detected once. Via CD45RO/CCR7/CD25/CD127/CD95/CD27, cells of the CD4+ naive, central memory, regulatory and stem cell-like memory subsets were sorted. The data were obtained in a study of beta chain features in type 1 diabetes. The wider study: What patients shared with healthy donors was a similar profile of age, gender and cell yields.

Germline values: CDR1 SGHAT, CDR2 FQNNGV. The CDR3 consists of 18 residues. V was cut by 2 bases and J by 2 bases, with 16 bases left in between. General study points: Among patients with Type 1 diabetes, TCRB CDR3s were moderately but significantly shorter in every one of the four CD4+ subsets. PCR might preferentially amplify shorter templates, equally in patients and controls.

This clonotype was obtained from a woman aged 18-29 years with type 1 diabetes. The chain uses TRBV11-2 and TRBJ2-6, with D possibly matching TRBD1 (6 bases). Material for sequencing was naive CD4+ T cells from blood. The CDR3 sequence is CASSLMNRVRAGANVLTF. The DNA for the CDR3 is TGTGCCAGCAGCTTAATGAACAGGGTGAGGGCTGGGGCCAACGTCCTGACTTTC.